In this sample, the clone carrying this T cell receptor beta chain turned up a few times. The sample belongs to a study of T cells in Graves' hyperthyroidism and ophthalmopathy. This CDR3 has 14 amino acids. The V and J ends lost 2 bases and 8 bases respectively, with 12 bases between them. Germline CDR1 reads MNHEY; CDR2 reads SVGEGT. Amplification yielded TCR beta CDR3 regions, with RNA transcripts as the source. The HTBI primer set drove a first-round RT-PCR of the TCR CDR3. TCRdb ran MiXCR on the multiplex PCR reads and lists one entry per CDR3 protein. The table lists about 410,000 distinct CDR3 sequences, about 14% of them singletons, with 20% in the top ten.

The chain joins TRBV6-2 or TRBV6-3 to TRBJ1-4, with unresolved D. The TCR sequence derives from a woman in her 30s with Graves' ophthalmopathy. Sequences were obtained from blood. The CDR3 region has the DNA TGTGCCAGCAGTTACCACGCGATAATGGAAAAACTGTTTTTT. Translation gives CASSYHAIMEKLFF.